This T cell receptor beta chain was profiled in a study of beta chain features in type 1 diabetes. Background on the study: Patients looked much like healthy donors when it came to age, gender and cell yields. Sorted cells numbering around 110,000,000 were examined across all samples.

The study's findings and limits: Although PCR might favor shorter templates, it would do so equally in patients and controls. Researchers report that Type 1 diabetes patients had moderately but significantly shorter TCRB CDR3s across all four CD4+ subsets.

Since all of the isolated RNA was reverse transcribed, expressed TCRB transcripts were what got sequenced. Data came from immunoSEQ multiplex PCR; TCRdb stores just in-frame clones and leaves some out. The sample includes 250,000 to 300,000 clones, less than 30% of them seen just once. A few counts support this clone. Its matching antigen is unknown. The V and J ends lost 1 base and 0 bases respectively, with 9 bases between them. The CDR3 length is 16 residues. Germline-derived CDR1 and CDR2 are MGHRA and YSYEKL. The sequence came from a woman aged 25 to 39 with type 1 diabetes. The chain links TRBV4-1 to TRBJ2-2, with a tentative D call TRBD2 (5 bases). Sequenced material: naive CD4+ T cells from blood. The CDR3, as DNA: TGCGCCAGCAGCCAAGCCCAGCGGACGAACACCGGGGAGCTGTTTTTT. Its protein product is CASSQAQRTNTGELFF.